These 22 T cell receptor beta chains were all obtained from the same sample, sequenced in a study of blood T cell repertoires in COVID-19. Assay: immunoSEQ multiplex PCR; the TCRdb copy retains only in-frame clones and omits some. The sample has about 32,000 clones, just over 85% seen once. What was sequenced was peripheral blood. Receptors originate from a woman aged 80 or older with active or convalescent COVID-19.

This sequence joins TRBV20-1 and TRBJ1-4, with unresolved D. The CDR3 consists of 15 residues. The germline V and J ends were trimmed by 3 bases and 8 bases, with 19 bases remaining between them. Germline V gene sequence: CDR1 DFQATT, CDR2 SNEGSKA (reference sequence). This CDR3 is CSASVEGLREEKLFF. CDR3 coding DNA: TGCAGTGCTAGTGTGGAAGGGCTAAGGGAGGAAAAACTGTTTTTT.

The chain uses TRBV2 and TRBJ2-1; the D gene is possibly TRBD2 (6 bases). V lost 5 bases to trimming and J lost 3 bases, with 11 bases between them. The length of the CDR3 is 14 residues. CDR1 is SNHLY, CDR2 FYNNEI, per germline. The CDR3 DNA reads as TGTGCCAGCAGTCGACTAGAGGGCTACAATGAGCAGTTCTTC. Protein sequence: CASSRLEGYNEQFF. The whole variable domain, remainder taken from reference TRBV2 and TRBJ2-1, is EPEVTQTPSHQVTQMGQEVILRCVPISNHLYFYWYRQILGQKVEFLVSFYNNEISEKSEIFDDQFSVERPDGSNFTLKIRSTKLEDSAMYFCASSRLEGYNEQFFGPGTRLTVL.

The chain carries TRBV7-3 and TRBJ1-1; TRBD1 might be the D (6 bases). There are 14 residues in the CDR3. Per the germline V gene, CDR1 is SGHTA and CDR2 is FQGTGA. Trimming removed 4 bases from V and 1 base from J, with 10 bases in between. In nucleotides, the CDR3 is TGTGCCAGCAGCTCCGGACAGCCGAACACTGAAGCTTTCTTT. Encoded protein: CASSSGQPNTEAFF.

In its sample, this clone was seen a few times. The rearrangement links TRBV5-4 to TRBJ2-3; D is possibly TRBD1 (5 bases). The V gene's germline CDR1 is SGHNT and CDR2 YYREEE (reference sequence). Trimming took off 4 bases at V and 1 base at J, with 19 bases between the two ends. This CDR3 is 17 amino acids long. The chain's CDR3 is CASSQGPNAPGTDTQYF. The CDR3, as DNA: TGTGCCAGCAGCCAGGGCCCTAACGCACCTGGCACAGATACGCAGTATTTT.

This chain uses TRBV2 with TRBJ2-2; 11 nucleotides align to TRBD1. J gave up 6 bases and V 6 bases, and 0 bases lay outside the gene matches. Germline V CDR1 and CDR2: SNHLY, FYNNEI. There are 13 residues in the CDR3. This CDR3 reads CASRGQGAGELFF. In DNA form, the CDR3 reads TGTGCCAGCAGGGGACAGGGGGCCGGGGAGCTGTTTTTT.

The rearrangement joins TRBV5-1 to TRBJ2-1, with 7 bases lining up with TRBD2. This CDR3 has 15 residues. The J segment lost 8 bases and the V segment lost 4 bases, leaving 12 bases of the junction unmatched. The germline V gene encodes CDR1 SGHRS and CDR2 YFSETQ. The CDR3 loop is CASSRGDSLDDEQFF. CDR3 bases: TGCGCCAGCAGCCGGGGGGACTCCCTAGACGATGAGCAGTTCTTC.

The CDR3 coding sequence is TGTGCCAGCAGCCCCGGGACAGGGGGCAGCGGGCGCACTGAAGCTTTCTTT. The encoded protein is CASSPGTGGSGRTEAFF. The chain recombines TRBV3-1 (or the pseudogene TRBV3-2) with TRBJ1-1, with 12 bases fitting TRBD1. The J segment lost 4 bases and the V segment lost 4 bases, leaving 10 bases of the junction unmatched. Germline V gives CDR1 LGHDT, CDR2 YNNKEL (reference sequence). The CDR3 sequence is 17 residues long.

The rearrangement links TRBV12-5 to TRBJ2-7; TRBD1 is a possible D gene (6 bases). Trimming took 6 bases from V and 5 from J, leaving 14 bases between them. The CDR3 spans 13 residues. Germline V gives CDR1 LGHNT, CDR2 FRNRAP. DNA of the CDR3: TGTGCTAGTGGCAACAGGGTGGATGACGAGCAGTACTTC. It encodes CASGNRVDDEQYF.

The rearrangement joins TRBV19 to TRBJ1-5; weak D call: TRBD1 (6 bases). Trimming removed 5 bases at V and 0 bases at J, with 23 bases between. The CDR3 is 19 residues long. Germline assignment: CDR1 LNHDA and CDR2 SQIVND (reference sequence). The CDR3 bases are TGTGCCAGTAGTCCCCGGGGCAGGGGCGCGGCGTATAGCAATCAGCCCCAGCATTTT. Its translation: CASSPRGRGAAYSNQPQHF.

The CDR3 reads CASSASGTYEQYF. CDR3 sequence (DNA): TGTGCCAGCAGCGCCTCCGGGACTTACGAGCAGTACTTC. The chain uses TRBV7-2 and TRBJ2-7; D is possibly TRBD2 (6 bases). The CDR3 covers 13 residues. Trimming pared 5 bases from V and 4 bases from J, leaving 12 bases between. In germline, CDR1 is SGHTA, CDR2 FQGNSA. The full variable domain, completed using reference TRBV7-2 and TRBJ2-7, is GAGVSQSPSNKVTEKGKDVELRCDPISGHTALYWYRQSLGQGLEFLIYFQGNSAPDKSGLPSDRFSAERTGGSVSTLTIQRTQQEDSAVYLCASSASGTYEQYFGPGTRLTVT.

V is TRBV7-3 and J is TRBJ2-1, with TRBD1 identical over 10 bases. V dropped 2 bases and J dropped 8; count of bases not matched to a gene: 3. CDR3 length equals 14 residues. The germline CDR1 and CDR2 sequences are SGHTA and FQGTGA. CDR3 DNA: TGTGCCAGCAGCTTAGGGGACAGGGGCCATGAGCAGTTCTTC. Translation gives CASSLGDRGHEQFF.

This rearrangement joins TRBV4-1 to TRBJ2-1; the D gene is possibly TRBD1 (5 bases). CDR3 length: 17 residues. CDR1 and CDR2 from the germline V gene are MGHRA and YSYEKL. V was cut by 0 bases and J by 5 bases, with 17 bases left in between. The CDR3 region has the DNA TGCGCCAGCAGCCAAGATACAGGTACCTTGGTACACAATGAGCAGTTCTTC. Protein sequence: CASSQDTGTLVHNEQFF.

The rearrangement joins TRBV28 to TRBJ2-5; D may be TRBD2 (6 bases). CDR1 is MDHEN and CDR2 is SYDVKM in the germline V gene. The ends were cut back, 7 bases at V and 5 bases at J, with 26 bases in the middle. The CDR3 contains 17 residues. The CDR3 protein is CASNSPWLSGVSETQYF. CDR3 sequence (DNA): TGTGCCAGCAACTCCCCATGGTTGTCGGGGGTCAGTGAGACCCAGTACTTC.

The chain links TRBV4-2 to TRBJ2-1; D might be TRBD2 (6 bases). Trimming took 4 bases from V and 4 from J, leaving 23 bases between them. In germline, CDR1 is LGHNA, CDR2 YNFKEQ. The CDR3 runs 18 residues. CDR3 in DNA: TGTGCCAGCAGCCGCAACGAACAGGCGGGAAGAAGGTACAATGAGCAGTTCTTC. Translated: CASSRNEQAGRRYNEQFF.

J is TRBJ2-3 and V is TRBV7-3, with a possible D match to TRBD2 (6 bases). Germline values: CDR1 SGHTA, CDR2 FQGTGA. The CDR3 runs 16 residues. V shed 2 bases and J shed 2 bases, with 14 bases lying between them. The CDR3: CASSLEGRGTTDTQYF. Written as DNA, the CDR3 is TGTGCCAGCAGCTTAGAGGGGCGGGGTACCACAGATACGCAGTATTTT.

Written as DNA, the CDR3 is TGTGCCAGCAGCGAGACCCAGGGGGCTGGAAACACCATATATTTT. It translates to CASSETQGAGNTIYF. The chain uses TRBV9 and TRBJ1-3, with 7 bases identical to TRBD1. Germline V CDR1 and CDR2: SGDLS, YYNGEE. J gave up 2 bases and V 3 bases, and 5 bases lay outside the gene matches. The CDR3 has 15 residues.

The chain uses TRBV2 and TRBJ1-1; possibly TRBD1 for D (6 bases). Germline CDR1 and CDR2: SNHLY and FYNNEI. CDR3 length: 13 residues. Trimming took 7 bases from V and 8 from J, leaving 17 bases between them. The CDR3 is CASTGEGRLEAFF. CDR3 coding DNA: TGTGCCAGCACAGGGGAGGGACGCCTAGAAGCTTTCTTT.

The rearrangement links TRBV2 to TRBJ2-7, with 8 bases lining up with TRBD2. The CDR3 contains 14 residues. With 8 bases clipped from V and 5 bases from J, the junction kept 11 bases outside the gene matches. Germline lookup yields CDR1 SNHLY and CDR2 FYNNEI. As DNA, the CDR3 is TGTGCCAGCTCACCTTCGGGAGGGTGGGACGAGCAGTACTTC. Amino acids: CASSPSGGWDEQYF.

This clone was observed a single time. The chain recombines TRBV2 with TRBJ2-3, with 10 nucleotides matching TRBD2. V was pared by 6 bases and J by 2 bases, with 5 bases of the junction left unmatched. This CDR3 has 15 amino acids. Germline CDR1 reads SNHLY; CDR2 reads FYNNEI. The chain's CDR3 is CASRGLAIDTDTQYF. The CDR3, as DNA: TGTGCCAGCAGGGGACTAGCGATAGACACAGATACGCAGTATTTT.

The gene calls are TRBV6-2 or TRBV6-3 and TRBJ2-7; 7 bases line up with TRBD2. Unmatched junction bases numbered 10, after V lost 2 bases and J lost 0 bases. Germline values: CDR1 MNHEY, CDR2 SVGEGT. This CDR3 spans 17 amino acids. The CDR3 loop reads CASSYPLGGGSSYEQYF. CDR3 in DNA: TGTGCCAGCAGTTACCCCCTAGGCGGCGGGAGCTCCTACGAGCAGTACTTC.

This CDR3 reads CASSGPGQGAYEQYF. CDR3 sequence (DNA): TGTGCCAGTAGTGGACCGGGACAGGGAGCCTACGAGCAGTACTTC. The V and J genes are TRBV19 and TRBJ2-7; TRBD1 aligns across 9 bases. Germline CDR1 reads LNHDA; CDR2 reads SQIVND (reference sequence). The V segment lost 5 bases and the J segment 2 bases; nucleotides outside the gene matches: 7. The CDR3 sequence is 15 residues long.

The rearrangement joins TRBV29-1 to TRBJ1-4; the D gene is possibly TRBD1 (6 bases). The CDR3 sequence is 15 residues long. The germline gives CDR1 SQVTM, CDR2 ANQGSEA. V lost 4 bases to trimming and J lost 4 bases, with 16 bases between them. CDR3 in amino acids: CSVVPTGAGNEKLFF. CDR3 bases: TGCAGCGTTGTTCCGACAGGTGCGGGTAATGAAAAACTGTTTTTT.